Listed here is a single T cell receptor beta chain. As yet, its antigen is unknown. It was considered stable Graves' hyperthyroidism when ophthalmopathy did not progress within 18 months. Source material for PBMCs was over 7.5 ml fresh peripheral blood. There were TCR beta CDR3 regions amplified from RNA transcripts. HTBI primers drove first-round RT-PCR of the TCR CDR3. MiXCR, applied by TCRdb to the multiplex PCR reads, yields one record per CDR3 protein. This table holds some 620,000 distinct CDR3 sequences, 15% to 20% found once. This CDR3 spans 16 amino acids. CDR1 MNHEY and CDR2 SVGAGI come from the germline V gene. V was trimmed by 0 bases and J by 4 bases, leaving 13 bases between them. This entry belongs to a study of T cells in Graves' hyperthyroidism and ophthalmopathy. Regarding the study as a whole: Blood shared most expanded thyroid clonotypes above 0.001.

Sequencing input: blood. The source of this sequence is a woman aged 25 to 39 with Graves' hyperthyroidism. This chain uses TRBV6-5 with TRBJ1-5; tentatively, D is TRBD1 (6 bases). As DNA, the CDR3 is TGTGCCAGCAGTTACTCTCCCCAGGGGCTGAATCAGCCCCAGCATTTT. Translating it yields CASSYSPQGLNQPQHF.